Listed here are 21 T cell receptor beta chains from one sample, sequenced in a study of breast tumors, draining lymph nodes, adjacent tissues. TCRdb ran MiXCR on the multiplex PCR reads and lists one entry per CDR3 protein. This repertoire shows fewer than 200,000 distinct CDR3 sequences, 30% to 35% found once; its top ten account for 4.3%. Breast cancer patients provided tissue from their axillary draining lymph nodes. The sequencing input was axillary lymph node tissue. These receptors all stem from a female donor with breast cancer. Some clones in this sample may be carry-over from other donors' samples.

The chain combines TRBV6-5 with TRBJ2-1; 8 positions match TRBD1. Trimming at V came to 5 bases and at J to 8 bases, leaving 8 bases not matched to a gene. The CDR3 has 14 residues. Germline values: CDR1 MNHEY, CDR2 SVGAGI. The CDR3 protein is CASSKYQGAYEQFF. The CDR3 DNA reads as TGTGCCAGCAGTAAATACCAGGGGGCGTATGAGCAGTTCTTC.

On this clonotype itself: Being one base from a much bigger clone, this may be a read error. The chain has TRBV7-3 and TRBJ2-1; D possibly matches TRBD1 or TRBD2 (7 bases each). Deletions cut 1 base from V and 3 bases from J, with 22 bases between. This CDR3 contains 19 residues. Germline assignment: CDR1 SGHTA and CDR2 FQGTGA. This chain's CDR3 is CASSLSSSLGRGHYNEQFF. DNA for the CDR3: TGTGCCAGCAGCTTAAGCTCTTCCTTGGGGAGGGGGCACTACAATGAGCAGTTCTTC.

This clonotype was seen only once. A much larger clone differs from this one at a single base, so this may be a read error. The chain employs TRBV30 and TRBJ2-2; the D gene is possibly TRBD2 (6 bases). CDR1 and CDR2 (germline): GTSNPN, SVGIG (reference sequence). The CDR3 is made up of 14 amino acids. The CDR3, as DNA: TGTGCCTGGAGTGTACTATTTGAGACCGGGGGGCTGTTTTTT. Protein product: CAWSVLFETGGLFF.

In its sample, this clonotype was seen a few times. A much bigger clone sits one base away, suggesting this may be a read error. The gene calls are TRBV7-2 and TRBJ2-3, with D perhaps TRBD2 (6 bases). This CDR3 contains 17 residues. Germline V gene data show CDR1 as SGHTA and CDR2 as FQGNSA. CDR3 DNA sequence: TGTGCCAGCAGCTTTCTCGGGACTGCCGGGAGCACAGATCCGCAGTATTTT. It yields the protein CASSFLGTAGSTDPQYF.

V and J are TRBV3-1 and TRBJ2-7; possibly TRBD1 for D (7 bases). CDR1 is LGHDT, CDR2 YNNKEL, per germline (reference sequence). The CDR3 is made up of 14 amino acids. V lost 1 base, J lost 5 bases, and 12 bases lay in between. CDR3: CASSQAGGRHEQYF. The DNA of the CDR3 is TGTGCCAGCAGCCAAGCAGGGGGGCGCCACGAGCAGTACTTC.

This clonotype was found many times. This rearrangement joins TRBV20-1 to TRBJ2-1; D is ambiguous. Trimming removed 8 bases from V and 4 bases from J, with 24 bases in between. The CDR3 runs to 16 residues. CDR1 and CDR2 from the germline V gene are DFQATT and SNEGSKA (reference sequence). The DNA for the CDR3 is TGCAGTACTCCGTTTTATGGTGGGGTAGCTTACAATGAGCAGTTCTTC. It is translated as CSTPFYGGVAYNEQFF.

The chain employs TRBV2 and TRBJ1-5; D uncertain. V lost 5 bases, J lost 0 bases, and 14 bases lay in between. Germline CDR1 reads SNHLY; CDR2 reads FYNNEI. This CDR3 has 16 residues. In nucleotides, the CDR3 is TGTGCCAGCAGTTCTTATGCACTGTGTAGCAATCAGCCCCAGCATTTT. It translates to CASSSYALCSNQPQHF.

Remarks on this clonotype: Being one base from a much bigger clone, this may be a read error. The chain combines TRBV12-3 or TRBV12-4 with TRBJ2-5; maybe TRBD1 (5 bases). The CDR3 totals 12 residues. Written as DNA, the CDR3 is TGTACCAGCAGTTCCAGGGCGGTGACCCAGTACTTC. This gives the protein CTSSSRAVTQYF.

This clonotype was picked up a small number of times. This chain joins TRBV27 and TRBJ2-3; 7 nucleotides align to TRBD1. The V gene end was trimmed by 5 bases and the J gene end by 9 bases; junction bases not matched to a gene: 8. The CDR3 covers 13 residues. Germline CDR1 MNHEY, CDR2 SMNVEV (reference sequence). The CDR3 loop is CASSPRTGVTQYF. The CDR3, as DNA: TGTGCCAGCAGTCCCCGAACAGGGGTGACGCAGTATTTT.

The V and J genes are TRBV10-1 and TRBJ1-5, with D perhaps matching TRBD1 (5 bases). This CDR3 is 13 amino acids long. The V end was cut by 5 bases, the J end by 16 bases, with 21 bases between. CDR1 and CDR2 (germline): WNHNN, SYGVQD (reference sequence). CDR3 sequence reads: CASSPRQNQPYHF. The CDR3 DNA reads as TGCGCCAGCAGTCCACGACAGAATCAGCCCTACCATTTT.

The CDR3 DNA sequence: TGTGCCAGCAGTGGACAGGGGGCGAAAACTGAAGCTTTCTTT. Its translation: CASSGQGAKTEAFF. The chain recombines TRBV2 with TRBJ1-1; 10 bases map to TRBD1. CDR1 is SNHLY, CDR2 FYNNEI, per germline. V shed 4 bases, J shed 5 bases, and the junction held 4 bases outside the gene matches. The CDR3 consists of 14 residues.

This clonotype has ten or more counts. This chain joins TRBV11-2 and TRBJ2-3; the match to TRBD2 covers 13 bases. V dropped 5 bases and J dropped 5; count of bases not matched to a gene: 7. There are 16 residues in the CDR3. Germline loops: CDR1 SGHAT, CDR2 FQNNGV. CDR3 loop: CASSLRTSGRGDTQYF. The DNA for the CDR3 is TGTGCCAGCAGCCTCCGAACTAGCGGGAGGGGAGATACGCAGTATTTT.

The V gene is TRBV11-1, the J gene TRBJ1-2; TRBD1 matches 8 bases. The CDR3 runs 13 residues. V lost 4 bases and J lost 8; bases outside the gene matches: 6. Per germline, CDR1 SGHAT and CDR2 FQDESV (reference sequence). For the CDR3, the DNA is TGTGCCAGCAGCTCAACAGGGGGTAGGGGCTACACCTTC. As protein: CASSSTGGRGYTF.

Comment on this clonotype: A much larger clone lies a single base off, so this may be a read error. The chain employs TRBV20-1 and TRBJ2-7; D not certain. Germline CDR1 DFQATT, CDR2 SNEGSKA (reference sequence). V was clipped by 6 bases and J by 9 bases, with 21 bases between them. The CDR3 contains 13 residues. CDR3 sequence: CSASTGLLDAQYF. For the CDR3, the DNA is TGCAGTGCCAGTACGGGCCTATTGGACGCGCAGTACTTC.

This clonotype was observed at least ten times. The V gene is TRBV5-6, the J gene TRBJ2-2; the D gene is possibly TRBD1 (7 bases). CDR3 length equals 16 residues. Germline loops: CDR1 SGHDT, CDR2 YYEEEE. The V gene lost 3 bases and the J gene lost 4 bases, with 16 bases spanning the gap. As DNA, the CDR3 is TGTGCCAGCAGCTGGGGGGAGGAGGGGGCCACCGGGGAGCTGTTTTTT. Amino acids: CASSWGEEGATGELFF. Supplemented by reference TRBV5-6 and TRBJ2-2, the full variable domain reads DAGVTQSPTHLIKTRGQQVTLRCSPKSGHDTVSWYQQALGQGPQFIFQYYEEEERQRGNFPDRFSGHQFPNYSSELNVNALLLGDSALYLCASSWGEEGATGELFFGEGSRLTVL.

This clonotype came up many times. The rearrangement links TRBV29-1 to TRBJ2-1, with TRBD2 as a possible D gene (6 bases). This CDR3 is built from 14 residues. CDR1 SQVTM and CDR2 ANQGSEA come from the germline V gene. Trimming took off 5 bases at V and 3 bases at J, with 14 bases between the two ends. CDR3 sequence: CSVKSGLDYNEQFF. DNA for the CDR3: TGCAGCGTTAAGAGCGGGCTAGACTACAATGAGCAGTTCTTC.

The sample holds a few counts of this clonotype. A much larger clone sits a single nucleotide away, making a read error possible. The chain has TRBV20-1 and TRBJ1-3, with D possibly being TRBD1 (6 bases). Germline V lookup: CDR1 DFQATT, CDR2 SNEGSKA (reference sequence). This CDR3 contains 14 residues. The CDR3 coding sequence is TGCAGTGCTGATACAGGGATCTCTGGAACCACCATATATTTT. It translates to CSADTGISGTTIYF.

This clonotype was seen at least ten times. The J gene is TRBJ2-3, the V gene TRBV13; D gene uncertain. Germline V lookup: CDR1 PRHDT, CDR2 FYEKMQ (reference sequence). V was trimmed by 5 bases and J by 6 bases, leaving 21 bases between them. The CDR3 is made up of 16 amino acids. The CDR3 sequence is CASSPTLSHRRDTQYF. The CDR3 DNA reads TGTGCCAGCAGCCCTACACTATCCCACCGCCGGGATACGCAGTATTTT.

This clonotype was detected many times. CDR3 in DNA: TGTGCCAGCAGCGTCCAGGGCTTCGGAAACACCATATATTTT. It encodes CASSVQGFGNTIYF. V is TRBV12-3 or TRBV12-4 and J is TRBJ1-3; D is perhaps TRBD1 (5 bases). The length of the CDR3 is 14 residues. V dropped 6 bases and J dropped 4 bases, with 13 bases sitting between them.

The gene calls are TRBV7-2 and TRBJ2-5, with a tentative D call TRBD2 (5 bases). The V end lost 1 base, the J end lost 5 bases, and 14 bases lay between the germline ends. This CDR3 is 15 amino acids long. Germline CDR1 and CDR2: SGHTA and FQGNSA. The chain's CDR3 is CASSLGVSVHETQYF. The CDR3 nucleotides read TGTGCCAGCAGCTTAGGTGTTAGCGTCCACGAGACCCAGTACTTC. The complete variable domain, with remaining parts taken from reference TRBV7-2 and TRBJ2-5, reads GAGVSQSPSNKVTEKGKDVELRCDPISGHTALYWYRQSLGQGLEFLIYFQGNSAPDKSGLPSDRFSAERTGGSVSTLTIQRTQQEDSAVYLCASSLGVSVHETQYFGPGTRLLVL.

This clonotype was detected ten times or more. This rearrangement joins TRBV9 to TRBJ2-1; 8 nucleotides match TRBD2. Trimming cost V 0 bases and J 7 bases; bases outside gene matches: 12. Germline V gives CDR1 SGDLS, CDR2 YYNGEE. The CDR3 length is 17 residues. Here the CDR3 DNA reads TGTGCCAGCAGCGTAGGAGGCGGTGGTAGCGGGAAGAATGAGCAGTTCTTC. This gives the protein CASSVGGGGSGKNEQFF.